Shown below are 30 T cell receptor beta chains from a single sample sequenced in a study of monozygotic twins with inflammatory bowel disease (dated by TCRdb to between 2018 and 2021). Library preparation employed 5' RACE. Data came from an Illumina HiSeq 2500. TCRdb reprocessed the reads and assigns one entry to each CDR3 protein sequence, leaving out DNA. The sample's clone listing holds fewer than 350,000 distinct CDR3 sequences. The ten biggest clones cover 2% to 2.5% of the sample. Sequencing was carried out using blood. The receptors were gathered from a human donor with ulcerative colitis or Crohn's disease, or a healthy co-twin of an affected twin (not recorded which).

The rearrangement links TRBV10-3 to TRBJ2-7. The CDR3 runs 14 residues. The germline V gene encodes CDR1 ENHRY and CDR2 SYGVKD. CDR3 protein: CAISELDRSYEQYF.

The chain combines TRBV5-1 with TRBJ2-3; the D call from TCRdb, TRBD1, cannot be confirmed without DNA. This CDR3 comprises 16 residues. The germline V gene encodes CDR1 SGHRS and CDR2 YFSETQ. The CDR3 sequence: CASSPGTAPSTDTQYF.

This CDR3 reads CAISRQGNMPGNTIYF. The J gene is TRBJ1-3, the V gene TRBV10-3; the TCRdb D gene call, TRBD1, has no DNA to confirm it. The CDR3 totals 16 residues. CDR1 and CDR2 (germline): ENHRY, SYGVKD.

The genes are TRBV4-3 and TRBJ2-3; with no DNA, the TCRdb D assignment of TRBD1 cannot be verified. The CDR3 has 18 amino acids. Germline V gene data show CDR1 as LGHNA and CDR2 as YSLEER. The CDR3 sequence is CASSQDHHLTGEADTQYF.

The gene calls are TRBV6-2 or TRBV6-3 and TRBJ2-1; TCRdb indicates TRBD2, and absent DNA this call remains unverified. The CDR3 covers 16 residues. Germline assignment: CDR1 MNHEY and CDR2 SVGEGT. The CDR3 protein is CASRWAGPSSYNEQFF.

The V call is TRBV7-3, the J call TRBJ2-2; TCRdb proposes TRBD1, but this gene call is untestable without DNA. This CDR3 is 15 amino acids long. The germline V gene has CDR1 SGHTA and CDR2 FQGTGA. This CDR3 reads CASSRQGTGTGELFF.

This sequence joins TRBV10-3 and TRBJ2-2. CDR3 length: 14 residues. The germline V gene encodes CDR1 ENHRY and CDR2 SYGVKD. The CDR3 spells CATQGLANTGELFF.

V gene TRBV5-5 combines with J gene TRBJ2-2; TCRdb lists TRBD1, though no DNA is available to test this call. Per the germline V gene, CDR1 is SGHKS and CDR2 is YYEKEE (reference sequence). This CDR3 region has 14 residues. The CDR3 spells CASRTGVNTGELFF.

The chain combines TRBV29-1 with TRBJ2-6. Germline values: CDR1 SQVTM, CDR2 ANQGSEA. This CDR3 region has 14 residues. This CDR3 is CSVITYSGANVLTF.

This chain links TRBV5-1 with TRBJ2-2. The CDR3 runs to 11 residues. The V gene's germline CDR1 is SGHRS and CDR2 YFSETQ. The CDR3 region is CASSLSGELFF.

The CDR3 sequence is CASSLPGDANTGELFF. The V call is TRBV28, the J call TRBJ2-2; TCRdb proposes TRBD1, but this gene call is untestable without DNA. The CDR3 loop spans 16 amino acids. Germline CDR1 MDHEN, CDR2 SYDVKM.

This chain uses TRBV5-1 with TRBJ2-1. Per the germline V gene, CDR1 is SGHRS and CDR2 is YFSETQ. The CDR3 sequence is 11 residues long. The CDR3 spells CASSQEHEQFF. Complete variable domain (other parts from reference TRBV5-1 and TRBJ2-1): KAGVTQTPRYLIKTRGQQVTLSCSPISGHRSVSWYQQTPGQGLQFLFEYFSETQRNKGNFPGRFSGRQFSNSRSEMNVSTLELGDSALYLCASSQEHEQFFGPGTRLTVL.

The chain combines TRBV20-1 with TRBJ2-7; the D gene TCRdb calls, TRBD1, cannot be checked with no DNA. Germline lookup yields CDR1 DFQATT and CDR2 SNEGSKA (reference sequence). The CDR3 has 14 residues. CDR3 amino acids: CSAIQYGTGYEQYF.

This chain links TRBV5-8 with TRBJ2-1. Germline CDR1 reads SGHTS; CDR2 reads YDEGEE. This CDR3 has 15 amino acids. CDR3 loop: CASSLAARSYNEQFF.

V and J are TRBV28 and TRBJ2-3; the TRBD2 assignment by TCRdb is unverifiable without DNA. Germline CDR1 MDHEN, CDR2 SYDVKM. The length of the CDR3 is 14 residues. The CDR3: CASTLGGRADTQYF.

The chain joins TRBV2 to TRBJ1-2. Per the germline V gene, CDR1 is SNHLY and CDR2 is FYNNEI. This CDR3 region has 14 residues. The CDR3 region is CASRGEATGYGYTF.

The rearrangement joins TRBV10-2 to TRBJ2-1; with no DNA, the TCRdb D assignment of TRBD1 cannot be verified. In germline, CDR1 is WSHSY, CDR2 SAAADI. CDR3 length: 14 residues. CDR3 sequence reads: CASLPVDRVNEQFF.

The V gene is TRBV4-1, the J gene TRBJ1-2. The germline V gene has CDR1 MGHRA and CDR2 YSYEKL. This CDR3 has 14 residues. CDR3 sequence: CASSPGRSPDGYTF.

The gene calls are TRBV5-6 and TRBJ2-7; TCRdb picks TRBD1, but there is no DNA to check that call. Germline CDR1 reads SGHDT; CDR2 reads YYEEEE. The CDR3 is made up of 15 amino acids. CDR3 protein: CASSSRQGRIDEQYF.

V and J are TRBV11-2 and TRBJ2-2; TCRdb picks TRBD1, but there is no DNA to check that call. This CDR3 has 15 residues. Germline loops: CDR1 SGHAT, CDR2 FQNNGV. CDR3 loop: CASSTMTGLTGELFF.

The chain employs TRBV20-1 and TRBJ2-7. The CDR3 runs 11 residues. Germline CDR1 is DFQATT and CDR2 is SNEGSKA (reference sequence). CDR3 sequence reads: CSARTTYEQYF.

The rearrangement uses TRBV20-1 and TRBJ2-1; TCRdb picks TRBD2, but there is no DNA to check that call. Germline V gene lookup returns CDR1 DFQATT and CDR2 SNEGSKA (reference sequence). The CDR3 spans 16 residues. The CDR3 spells CSARASGSFSRNEQFF.

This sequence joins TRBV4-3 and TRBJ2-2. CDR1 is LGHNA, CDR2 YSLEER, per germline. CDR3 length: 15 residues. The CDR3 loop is CASSQEALSTGELFF.

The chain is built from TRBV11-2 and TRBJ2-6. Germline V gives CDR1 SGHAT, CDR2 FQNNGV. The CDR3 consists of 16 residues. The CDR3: CASSPPRASGANVLTF.

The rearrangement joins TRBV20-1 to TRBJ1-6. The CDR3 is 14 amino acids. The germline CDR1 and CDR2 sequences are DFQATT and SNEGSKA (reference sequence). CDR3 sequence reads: CSARGSVLNSPLHF.

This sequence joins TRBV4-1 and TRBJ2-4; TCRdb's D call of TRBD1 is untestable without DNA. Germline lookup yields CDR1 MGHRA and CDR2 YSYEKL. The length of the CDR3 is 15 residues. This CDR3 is CASSQTGGEENIQYF.

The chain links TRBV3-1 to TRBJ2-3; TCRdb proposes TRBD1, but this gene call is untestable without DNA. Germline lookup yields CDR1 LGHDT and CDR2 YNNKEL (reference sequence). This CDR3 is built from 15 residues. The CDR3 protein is CASSQGGGKFRTQYF.

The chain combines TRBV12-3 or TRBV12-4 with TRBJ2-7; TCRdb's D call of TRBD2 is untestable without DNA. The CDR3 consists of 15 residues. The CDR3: CASSFPSGGRYEQYF.

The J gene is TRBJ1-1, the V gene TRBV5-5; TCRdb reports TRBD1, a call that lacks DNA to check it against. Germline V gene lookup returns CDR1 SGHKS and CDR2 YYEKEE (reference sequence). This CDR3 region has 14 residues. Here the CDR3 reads CASSSGGVWTEAFF. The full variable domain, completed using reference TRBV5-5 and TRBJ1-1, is DAGVTQSPTHLIKTRGQQVTLRCSPISGHKSVSWYQQVLGQGPQFIFQYYEKEERGRGNFPDRFSARQFPNYSSELNVNALLLGDSALYLCASSSGGVWTEAFFGQGTRLTVV.

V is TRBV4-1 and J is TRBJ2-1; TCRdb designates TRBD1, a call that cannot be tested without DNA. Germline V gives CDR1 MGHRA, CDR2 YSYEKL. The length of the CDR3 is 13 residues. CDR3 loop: CASSQEGHNEQFF.